The 13 T cell receptor beta chains given below trace back to one sample, sequenced in a study of glioma-infiltrating T cells after dendritic cell vaccination. Clones were read by immunoSEQ multiplex PCR, and TCRdb kept only the in-frame ones, dropping some. The table records tens of thousands of clones, 75% to 85% of them present only once. The sequenced sample was blood, obtained before dendritic cell vaccination. These TCRs come from a human donor with glioblastoma.

This clone was seen a few times. This sequence joins TRBV15 and TRBJ1-5; TRBD1 is a possible D gene (6 bases). Germline-derived CDR1 and CDR2 are LNHNV and YYDKDF (reference sequence). The CDR3 spans 15 residues. Trimming stripped 0 bases from V and 5 bases from J, with 11 bases between. The CDR3 region has the DNA TGTGCCACCAGCAGAGACAGGGGAGAGCATCAGCCCCAGCATTTT. Encoded protein: CATSRDRGEHQPQHF.

The chain links TRBV4-2 to TRBJ2-5; D may be TRBD2 (5 bases). The better agreement between TRBJ2-7 and the DNA end casts doubt on the J call. Germline CDR1 and CDR2: LGHNA and YNFKEQ. CDR3 length: 14 amino acids. Here the CDR3 reads CASSQSPPGYEQYF. The CDR3 DNA follows: TGTGCCAGCAGCCAATCTCCCCCGGGGTACGAGCAGTACTTC.

The rearrangement uses TRBV28 and TRBJ2-1; maybe TRBD1 (6 bases). Looked up from germline, CDR1 is MDHEN and CDR2 is SYDVKM. This CDR3 comprises 15 residues. V lost 5 bases to trimming and J lost 2 bases, with 13 bases between them. The CDR3 reads CASSLTQGPYNEQFF. The DNA for the CDR3 is TGTGCCAGCAGTCTTACACAGGGACCCTACAATGAGCAGTTCTTC.

This chain joins TRBV27 and TRBJ1-4, with a weak D call TRBD1 (5 bases). The V end lost 2 bases, the J end lost 0 bases, and 7 bases lay between the germline ends. The CDR3 consists of 15 residues. The germline gives CDR1 MNHEY, CDR2 SMNVEV (reference sequence). The CDR3 is CASSLMTATNEKLFF. As DNA, the CDR3 is TGTGCCAGCAGTTTAATGACAGCAACTAATGAAAAACTGTTTTTT.

The chain carries TRBV28 and TRBJ1-2, with 8 nucleotides matching TRBD1. CDR1 is MDHEN, CDR2 SYDVKM, per germline. This CDR3 contains 14 residues. Losses at the gene ends were 6 bases for V and 4 bases for J; bases not matched to a gene: 7. The CDR3 spells CASSQGTGSYGYTF. In nucleotides, the CDR3 is TGTGCCAGCAGCCAAGGGACAGGCAGCTATGGCTACACCTTC.

The chain is built from TRBV5-8 and TRBJ2-7, with D maybe TRBD1 (6 bases). Germline V CDR1 and CDR2: SGHTS, YDEGEE. The V end was cut by 0 bases, the J end by 1 base, with 14 bases between. CDR3 length: 16 amino acids. The CDR3, as DNA: TGTGCCAGCAGCTTGGGTTTTTGGACAGCTTCCTACGAGCAGTACTTC. This codes for CASSLGFWTASYEQYF.

CDR3 coding DNA: TGTGCCAGTAGTACCCCTCAGGGGGCGGCTTTCTTT. It yields the protein CASSTPQGAAFF. The chain carries TRBV19 and TRBJ1-1; 8 bases line up with TRBD1. From germline, CDR1 is LNHDA and CDR2 SQIVND (reference sequence). The CDR3 contains 12 residues. V shed 4 bases, J shed 11 bases, and the junction held 6 bases outside the gene matches.

The chain uses TRBV6-1 and TRBJ2-5, with 8 positions matching TRBD1. Looked up from germline, CDR1 is MNHNS and CDR2 is SASEGT. V gave up 6 bases and J gave up 2 bases; unmatched junction bases: 5. This CDR3 is built from 14 residues. The CDR3 sequence is CASRRRTGQETQYF. The CDR3 DNA follows: TGTGCCAGCAGACGTAGGACAGGGCAAGAGACCCAGTACTTC.

The genes are TRBV6-5 and TRBJ1-5; 9 bases match TRBD1. This CDR3 has 15 amino acids. The junction had 8 bases not matched to a gene; V was cut back by 4 bases and J by 7 bases. The germline CDR1 and CDR2 sequences are MNHEY and SVGAGI. The CDR3, as DNA: TGTGCCAGCAGTTTTACCCCGGACAGGGGCCAGCCCCAGCATTTT. Translating gives CASSFTPDRGQPQHF.

Here the CDR3 reads CSVGGRTSGGETQYF. Here the CDR3 DNA reads TGCAGCGTTGGTGGGCGCACTAGCGGGGGGGAGACCCAGTACTTC. The chain links TRBV29-1 to TRBJ2-5, with TRBD2 matching 12 bases. CDR3 length: 15 residues. The J segment lost 5 bases and the V segment lost 4 bases, leaving 8 bases of the junction unmatched. Germline V gene sequence: CDR1 SQVTM, CDR2 ANQGSEA.

This clone occurred once. This sequence joins TRBV7-9 and TRBJ1-1, with D perhaps matching TRBD1 (5 bases). Germline-derived CDR1 and CDR2 are SEHNR and FQNEAQ (reference sequence). The ends were cut back, 3 bases at V and 0 bases at J, with 8 bases in the middle. The CDR3 runs 14 residues. The CDR3 protein is CASSLGQMNTEAFF. In DNA form, the CDR3 reads TGTGCCAGCAGCTTGGGGCAGATGAACACTGAAGCTTTCTTT.

This clone was picked up a small number of times. The chain couples TRBV6-4 to TRBJ2-1; the D gene is possibly TRBD1 (6 bases). Germline V lookup: CDR1 MRHNA, CDR2 SNTAGT. The CDR3 is 18 amino acids. Trimming left V 5 bases short and J 4 bases short, with 24 bases between. The CDR3 region is CASSNLPTGIAPYNEQFF. CDR3 bases: TGTGCCAGCAGTAACTTACCGACAGGAATCGCCCCATACAATGAGCAGTTCTTC.

The chain couples TRBV5-5 to TRBJ2-1; tentative D call: TRBD2 (5 bases). The CDR3 consists of 13 residues. CDR1 SGHKS and CDR2 YYEKEE come from the germline V gene (reference sequence). With 0 bases removed from V and 6 bases from J, the gap between germline ends came to 7 bases. The CDR3 DNA sequence: TGTGCCAGCAGCTTGGGACTAACCAATGAGCAGTTCTTC. Translating gives CASSLGLTNEQFF.